This TCR beta chain was captured by sequencing in a study of ipilimumab plus nivolumab after autologous stem cell transplantation. Study-wide context: Patients received a median of about 5 ipilimumab and roughly eight nivolumab doses.

Clones were read by immunoSEQ multiplex PCR, and TCRdb kept only the in-frame ones, dropping some. The table shows some 87,000 clones, with about 83% occurring only once. The CDR3 has 16 amino acids. V trimming: 5 bases; J trimming: 0 bases; junction bases outside the gene matches: 8. The sequenced sample was PBMCs, obtained in a trial of ipilimumab plus nivolumab as post-transplant consolidation. This TCR was recovered from a male donor with diffuse large B-cell lymphoma. This sequence joins TRBV5-3 and TRBJ1-5; 7 positions agree with TRBD1. TRBV5-3 is an open reading frame whose function is uncertain. The CDR3 loop is CARRNRGPYSNQPQHF. As DNA, the CDR3 is TGTGCCAGAAGAAATAGGGGGCCGTATAGCAATCAGCCCCAGCATTTT.